The rows below give T cell receptor beta chains drawn from one sample of a study of T cell responses to AZD1222 COVID-19 vaccine. Sequencing used immunoSEQ multiplex PCR; TCRdb keeps in-frame clones, though not all of them. The repertoire holds more than 95,000 clones, with 75% to 90% as singletons. Sequenced material: peripheral blood, taken on day 0 of AZD1222 vaccination. Receptors were obtained from an adult in good health. Both conserved end residues are part of each CDR3. The D gene is left open where the match is weak.

V	D	J	CDR3
TRBV7-3	NA	TRBJ2-1	CASSRQEGNEQFF
TRBV10-3	NA	TRBJ1-2	CAISGSENGYTF
TRBV4-3	TRBD1	TRBJ1-2	CASRPGQGVNGYTF
TRBV24-1	TRBD1	TRBJ1-5	CATSDSNRGHNQPQHF
TRBV20-1	NA	TRBJ2-1	CSARARGEQFF
TRBV14	NA	TRBJ1-3	CASSWSWDTIYF
TRBV6-1	NA	TRBJ1-1	CASSEQVSEAFF
TRBV5-1	NA	TRBJ2-1	CASSLGLYNEQFF
TRBV5-1	NA	TRBJ1-6	CASSYDRNNSPLHF
TRBV5-4	NA	TRBJ2-2	CASSLQGPPGELFF
TRBV5-1	NA	TRBJ1-4	CASSYAGEYEKLFF
TRBV14	NA	TRBJ2-3	CASSHYLGIGGTDTQYF
TRBV13	NA	TRBJ1-6	CASSSKPLHF
TRBV7-3	TRBD2	TRBJ2-5	CASSLTSGAGTQETQYF
TRBV5-6	TRBD1	TRBJ1-4	CASSLGQGRNEKLFF
TRBV10-3	NA	TRBJ1-2	CAISQETLHYGYTF
TRBV4-1	NA	TRBJ1-5	CASSQGYGGSNQPQHF
TRBV19	NA	TRBJ1-1	CASSIEVDTEAFF
TRBV19	TRBD1	TRBJ2-7	CASRLTGQGNEQYF
TRBV4-1	NA	TRBJ1-6	CASSQPRTGRAGSPLHF
TRBV5-1	NA	TRBJ1-2	CASSLNGGGYTF
TRBV6-1	NA	TRBJ1-5	CASSETPNQPQHF
TRBV27	TRBD2	TRBJ2-1	CASSSPDFAGDHHNEQFF
TRBV5-6	TRBD2	TRBJ2-5	CASSLGLGETQYF
TRBV4-2	NA	TRBJ1-1	CASSPKAGYMNTEAFF
TRBV13	TRBD2	TRBJ2-3	CASSLEAGGGDTQYF
TRBV5-1	NA	TRBJ2-5	CASSSPGQSETQYF
TRBV18	TRBD1	TRBJ1-4	CASSPRTGEKLFF
TRBV18	NA	TRBJ1-2	CASSPAGRKDGYTF
TRBV7-9	TRBD1	TRBJ2-4	CASSLAATGGGNIQYF
TRBV4-2	NA	TRBJ1-6	CASSVPSGMDSPLHF
TRBV11-3	NA	TRBJ2-1	CASSLEVGYYNEQFF
TRBV28	NA	TRBJ1-2	CASSWAARNYGYTF
TRBV15	NA	TRBJ1-1	CATSRRDTEAFF
TRBV27	NA	TRBJ2-1	CASSPQGGPIREQFF
TRBV5-8	NA	TRBJ2-7	CASSWDKANRRLF
TRBV6-5	TRBD1	TRBJ2-7	CASSYRQGSNEQYF
TRBV12-2	NA	TRBJ1-3	CASRLTVSGNTIYF
TRBV14	NA	TRBJ1-1	CASSLRNTEAFF
TRBV19	TRBD1	TRBJ2-3	CASGAGTVDADTQYF
TRBV27	TRBD2	TRBJ2-1	CASSLEGLAGFDEQFF
TRBV5-1	NA	TRBJ2-2	CASSFRLPGTGELFF
TRBV4-1	NA	TRBJ2-1	CASSRDRPPYNEQFF
TRBV29-1	NA	TRBJ1-1	CSGSGFEGEAFF
TRBV5-6	NA	TRBJ2-7	CASSSSATSGEQYF
TRBV6-5	TRBD1	TRBJ2-7	CASSYSTGSRYEQYF
TRBV6-5	TRBD1	TRBJ1-2	CASRGQPYYGYTF
TRBV10-3	NA	TRBJ1-1	CAIRLGTANTEAFF
TRBV3-1/TRBV3-2	NA	TRBJ1-2	CASSSSNYGYTF
TRBV10-3	TRBD2	TRBJ2-7	CAISALGGRDEQYF
TRBV30	TRBD2	TRBJ2-5	CAWSLGLAGAETQYF
TRBV11-2	TRBD1	TRBJ1-6	CASSHRGRDYNSPLHF
TRBV12-3/TRBV12-4	TRBD1	TRBJ1-2	CASSSGGYGYTF
TRBV6-4	NA	TRBJ1-2	CASSEGDGYGYTF